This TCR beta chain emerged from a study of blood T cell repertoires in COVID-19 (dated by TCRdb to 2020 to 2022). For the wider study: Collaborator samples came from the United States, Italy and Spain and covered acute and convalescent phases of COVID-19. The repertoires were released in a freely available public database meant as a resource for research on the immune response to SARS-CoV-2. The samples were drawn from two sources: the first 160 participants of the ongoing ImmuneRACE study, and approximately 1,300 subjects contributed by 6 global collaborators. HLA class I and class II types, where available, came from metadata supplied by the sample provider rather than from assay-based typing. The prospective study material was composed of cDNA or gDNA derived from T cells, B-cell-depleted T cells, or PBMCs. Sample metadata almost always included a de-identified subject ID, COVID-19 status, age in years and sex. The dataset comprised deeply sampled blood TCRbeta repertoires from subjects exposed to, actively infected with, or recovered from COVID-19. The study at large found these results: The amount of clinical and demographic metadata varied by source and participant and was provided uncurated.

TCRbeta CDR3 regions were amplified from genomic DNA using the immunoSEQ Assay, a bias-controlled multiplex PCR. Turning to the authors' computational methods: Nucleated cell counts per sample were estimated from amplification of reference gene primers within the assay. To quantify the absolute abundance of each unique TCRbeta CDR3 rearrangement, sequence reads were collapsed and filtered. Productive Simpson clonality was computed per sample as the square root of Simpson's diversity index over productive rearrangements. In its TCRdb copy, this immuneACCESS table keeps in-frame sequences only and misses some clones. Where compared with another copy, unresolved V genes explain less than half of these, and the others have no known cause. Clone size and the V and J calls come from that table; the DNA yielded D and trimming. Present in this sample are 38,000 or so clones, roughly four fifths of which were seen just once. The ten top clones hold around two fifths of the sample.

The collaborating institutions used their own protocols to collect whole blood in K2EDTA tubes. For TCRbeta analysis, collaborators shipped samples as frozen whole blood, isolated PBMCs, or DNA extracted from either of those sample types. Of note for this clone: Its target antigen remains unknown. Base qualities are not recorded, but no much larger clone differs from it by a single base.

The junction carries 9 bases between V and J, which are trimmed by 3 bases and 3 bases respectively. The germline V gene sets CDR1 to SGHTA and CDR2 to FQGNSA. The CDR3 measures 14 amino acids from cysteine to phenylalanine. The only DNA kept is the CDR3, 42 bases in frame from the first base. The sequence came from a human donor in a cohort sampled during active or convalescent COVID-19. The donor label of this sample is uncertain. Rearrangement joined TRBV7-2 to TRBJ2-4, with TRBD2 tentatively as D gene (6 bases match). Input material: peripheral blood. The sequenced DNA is TGTGCCAGCAGCTTGACGGGACTCAAAAACATTCAGTACTTC. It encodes CASSLTGLKNIQYF.